This T cell receptor (beta chain) was retrieved from a study of cytomegalovirus exposure and HLA in healthy donors. Points from the study as a whole: Some V segments, TRBV6-2 and TRBV6-3 among them, were indistinguishable and were therefore excluded. Most TCR sequences showed up rarely, but some public TCRs showed up in many donors.

This clone appeared a single time. Antigen specificity is unknown. The PCR made use of 60 Vbeta and 13 Jbeta primers. The repertoire was sequenced with immunoSEQ multiplex PCR; TCRdb's copy has only in-frame clones and lacks some. Here the sample spans about 170,000 clones, 70% to 90% being singletons. Among the donors, all were healthy bone marrow donors. Germline CDR1 reads SGHKS; CDR2 reads YYEKEE (reference sequence). This CDR3 region has 17 residues. With V trimmed by 0 bases and J by 5 bases, 7 bases remained unmatched. J is TRBJ2-3 and V is TRBV5-5, with TRBD1 identical over 12 bases. What was sequenced was PBMCs. This clonotype originated in a young man in good health and CMV-seropositive. The CDR3 coding sequence is TGTGCCAGCAGCTTGGGACCGGGACAGGGGGCGGGAGATACGCAGTATTTT. Amino acid sequence: CASSLGPGQGAGDTQYF.